This is a list of T cell receptor beta chains from one sample in a study of OX40 agonist ivuxolimab in advanced cancers. The protocol was immunoSEQ multiplex PCR, while the TCRdb copy is restricted to in-frame clones and leaves out a portion. The sample records tens of thousands of clones, 75% to 85% being singletons. The sequences come from CD4+ or CD8+ T cells sorted from blood, collected in a trial of the OX40 agonist ivuxolimab. These receptors all come from an adult with an advanced solid tumor such as melanoma, head and neck, liver or kidney cancer. Each CDR3 is given with its conserved first and last residue. Each record gives: V gene, clone size, J gene, D gene, CDR3 DNA, CDR3 protein. D genes are given only for firm matches. Clone size appears in some rows only: once, few, many, or a class for an expanded clone.

v_call: TRBV18
clone_size: NA
j_call: TRBJ1-1
d_call: NA
cdr3_nt: TGTGCCAGCTCACCAGGAGGGGGAAAGATGAACACTGAAGCTTTCTTT
cdr3_aa: CASSPGGGKMNTEAFF

v_call: TRBV27
clone_size: NA
j_call: TRBJ1-1
d_call: NA
cdr3_nt: TGTGCCAGCAGTTATAAGGGGAACACTGAAGCTTTCTTT
cdr3_aa: CASSYKGNTEAFF

v_call: TRBV7-6
clone_size: NA
j_call: TRBJ2-3
d_call: TRBD1
cdr3_nt: TGTGCCAGCAGCTTAGGAGGGACAGTCGACCTAAAAAGCACAGATACGCAGTATTTT
cdr3_aa: CASSLGGTVDLKSTDTQYF

v_call: TRBV7-9
clone_size: NA
j_call: TRBJ2-7
d_call: NA
cdr3_nt: TGTGCCAGCAGCGATCGTACCTACGAGCAGTACTTC
cdr3_aa: CASSDRTYEQYF

v_call: TRBV6-5
clone_size: NA
j_call: TRBJ1-6
d_call: NA
cdr3_nt: TGTGCCAGCAGTATTCTACAGGGTACTAATTCACCCCTCCACTTT
cdr3_aa: CASSILQGTNSPLHF

v_call: TRBV5-4
clone_size: NA
j_call: TRBJ1-4
d_call: TRBD1
cdr3_nt: TGTGCCAGCAGCAATCCGGGACAGGGAAATGAAAAACTGTTTTTT
cdr3_aa: CASSNPGQGNEKLFF

v_call: TRBV5-6
clone_size: once
j_call: TRBJ2-1
d_call: NA
cdr3_nt: TGTGCCAGCAGCTTGTTCGATGTTAATGAGCAGTTCTTC
cdr3_aa: CASSLFDVNEQFF

v_call: TRBV28
clone_size: NA
j_call: TRBJ2-5
d_call: NA
cdr3_nt: TGTGCCAGCAGCACGGACGGAAGAGAGACCCAGTACTTC
cdr3_aa: CASSTDGRETQYF

v_call: TRBV11-2
clone_size: NA
j_call: TRBJ2-7
d_call: TRBD1
cdr3_nt: TGTGCCAGCAGCCCGGACAGGGCAAACGAGCAGTACTTC
cdr3_aa: CASSPDRANEQYF

v_call: TRBV4-1
clone_size: NA
j_call: TRBJ2-5
d_call: TRBD2
cdr3_nt: TGCGCCAGCAGCCAAGCGGGACTAGCGGCGGAGACCCAGTACTTC
cdr3_aa: CASSQAGLAAETQYF

v_call: TRBV19
clone_size: NA
j_call: TRBJ2-2
d_call: TRBD1
cdr3_nt: TGTGCCAGTTCTACAGGGGGTCACGCGAACACCGGGGAGCTGTTTTTT
cdr3_aa: CASSTGGHANTGELFF

v_call: TRBV6-1
clone_size: NA
j_call: TRBJ1-1
d_call: NA
cdr3_nt: TGTGCCAGCAGTGAGGGACCCGGAGGGTGGGCGACTGAAGCTTTCTTT
cdr3_aa: CASSEGPGGWATEAFF

v_call: TRBV19
clone_size: NA
j_call: TRBJ2-2
d_call: NA
cdr3_nt: TGTGCCAGTAGTGGCATTTTAGGCGTTTCCACCGGGGAGCTGTTTTTT
cdr3_aa: CASSGILGVSTGELFF

v_call: TRBV19
clone_size: NA
j_call: TRBJ1-2
d_call: NA
cdr3_nt: TGTGCCAGTAGTCCAGGGACCGCCAAAGCTAACTATGGCTACACCTTC
cdr3_aa: CASSPGTAKANYGYTF

v_call: TRBV18
clone_size: NA
j_call: TRBJ1-2
d_call: NA
cdr3_nt: TGTGCCAGCTCCCAACGGGCAGGGCCGAACTATGGCTACACCTTC
cdr3_aa: CASSQRAGPNYGYTF

v_call: TRBV6-5
clone_size: NA
j_call: TRBJ1-1
d_call: NA
cdr3_nt: TGTGCCAGCAGCCTAAACGGTGAAACTGAAGCTTTCTTT
cdr3_aa: CASSLNGETEAFF

v_call: TRBV9
clone_size: NA
j_call: TRBJ1-1
d_call: TRBD1
cdr3_nt: TGTGCCAGCAGCCGTCAGACCGGGACAGGGAACACTGAAGCTTTCTTT
cdr3_aa: CASSRQTGTGNTEAFF

v_call: TRBV5-1
clone_size: NA
j_call: TRBJ2-3
d_call: TRBD2
cdr3_nt: TGCGCCAGCCGGCTAGCGGGGTCAGATACGCAGTATTTT
cdr3_aa: CASRLAGSDTQYF

v_call: TRBV5-1
clone_size: NA
j_call: TRBJ2-7
d_call: NA
cdr3_nt: TGCGCCAGCAGCTTGGCCCAGGGGCCCAGCTACGAGCAGTACTTC
cdr3_aa: CASSLAQGPSYEQYF

v_call: TRBV2
clone_size: NA
j_call: TRBJ2-4
d_call: NA
cdr3_nt: TGTGCCAGCAGTACAGGGCTACTAGCCAAAAACATTCAGTACTTC
cdr3_aa: CASSTGLLAKNIQYF

v_call: TRBV4-1
clone_size: NA
j_call: TRBJ1-6
d_call: TRBD1
cdr3_nt: TGCGCCAGCAGCCATCCCTTAAACCCGGGACAGGGGTCCTATAATTCACCCCTCCACTTT
cdr3_aa: CASSHPLNPGQGSYNSPLHF

v_call: TRBV18
clone_size: NA
j_call: TRBJ2-2
d_call: TRBD1
cdr3_nt: TGTGCCAGCTCCTTACGCCCGGGACAGGGGAATTTCACCGGGGAGCTGTTTTTT
cdr3_aa: CASSLRPGQGNFTGELFF

v_call: TRBV7-2
clone_size: NA
j_call: TRBJ1-4
d_call: TRBD1
cdr3_nt: TGTGCCAGCAGCAGTCCGGGACAGCCTAATGAAAAACTGTTTTTT
cdr3_aa: CASSSPGQPNEKLFF

v_call: TRBV9
clone_size: NA
j_call: TRBJ2-3
d_call: NA
cdr3_nt: TGTGCCAGCAGCCCTTACCAAGGGGGGTATACGCAGTATTTT
cdr3_aa: CASSPYQGGYTQYF

v_call: TRBV21-1
clone_size: NA
j_call: TRBJ2-4
d_call: NA
cdr3_nt: TGTGCCAGCAGCAAAGGCCACAGGCCGTTCATCATATTCTTAGCCAAAAACATTCAGTACTTC
cdr3_aa: CASSKGHRPFIIFLAKNIQYF

v_call: TRBV7-9
clone_size: NA
j_call: TRBJ1-3
d_call: NA
cdr3_nt: TGTGCCAGCAGCTTCGCCTCCGGAAACACCATATATTTT
cdr3_aa: CASSFASGNTIYF

v_call: TRBV2
clone_size: NA
j_call: TRBJ1-4
d_call: TRBD1
cdr3_nt: TGTGCCAGCAGCCCATGGACAGGGCGGGAAAAACTGTTTTTT
cdr3_aa: CASSPWTGREKLFF

v_call: TRBV7-2
clone_size: NA
j_call: TRBJ1-1
d_call: NA
cdr3_nt: TGTGCCAGCAGCTTAAGTCGGTGGGGGTACACTGAAGCTTTCTTT
cdr3_aa: CASSLSRWGYTEAFF

v_call: TRBV7-2
clone_size: NA
j_call: TRBJ1-1
d_call: NA
cdr3_nt: TGTGCCAGCAGTTTCCGCTTGGGGGGACACACTGAAGCTTTCTTT
cdr3_aa: CASSFRLGGHTEAFF

v_call: TRBV25-1
clone_size: NA
j_call: TRBJ2-7
d_call: NA
cdr3_nt: TGTGCCAGCAGTGCGACAACGAAGCCGGGACAAGGCTCCTACGAGCAGTACTTC
cdr3_aa: CASSATTKPGQGSYEQYF

v_call: TRBV7-7
clone_size: few
j_call: TRBJ2-5
d_call: TRBD1
cdr3_nt: TGTGCTAGCAGCCCCGGACAGGGAGGAGTGGCGGACTTC
cdr3_aa: CASSPGQGGVADF

v_call: TRBV6-6
clone_size: NA
j_call: TRBJ1-6
d_call: TRBD1
cdr3_nt: TGTGCCAGCAGACAGGGGGGGAATAATTCACCCCTCCACTTT
cdr3_aa: CASRQGGNNSPLHF

v_call: TRBV5-6
clone_size: NA
j_call: TRBJ2-1
d_call: NA
cdr3_nt: TGTGCCAGCAGCTTGGGAGGTGGGACACTTGATAATGAGCAGTTCTTC
cdr3_aa: CASSLGGGTLDNEQFF